This TCR beta chain was recovered during a study of T cell responses to AZD1222 COVID-19 vaccine. Study-level findings and limits: At baseline, seropositivity was found in only six or seven AZD1222 recipients. Only after the peak T cell response were repertoires sampled.

Germline CDR1 reads MDHEN; CDR2 reads SYDVKM. This CDR3 has 14 residues. V lost 2 bases, J lost 0 bases, and 7 bases lay in between. TCRdb's table, derived via immunoSEQ multiplex PCR, lists solely in-frame clones and lacks some. The table includes about 83,000 clones, around 90% detected once. With regard to this clone: Antigen specificity is unknown.

This specimen was peripheral blood, taken on day 0 of MenACWY control vaccination. The receptor was isolated from an adult in good health. The chain employs TRBV28 and TRBJ1-1; D remains ambiguous. The CDR3 protein is CASSLGRVNTEAFF. The DNA of the CDR3 is TGTGCCAGCAGTTTAGGTCGGGTGAACACTGAAGCTTTCTTT.